Sequencing of this T cell receptor (beta chain) was carried out in a study of cytomegalovirus exposure and HLA in healthy donors. Overall study findings and caveats: The authors later found most CMV-associated TCR beta chains appeared HLA-restricted.

A note on this clone: The antigen is not known.

The PCR was carried out with 60 Vbeta primers and 13 Jbeta primers. Libraries were prepared by immunoSEQ multiplex PCR; TCRdb keeps only in-frame clonotypes and omits some of them. The sample yields under 250,000 clones, under 85% seen once. The CDR3 sequence is 16 residues long. Trimming at V came to 2 bases and at J to 4 bases, leaving 10 bases not matched to a gene. Germline loops: CDR1 LGHNA, CDR2 YSLEER. The sequence was collected from a woman aged 45-59 years in good health and CMV-seropositive. Specimen: PBMCs. The chain joins TRBV4-3 to TRBJ1-1; 7 bases agree with TRBD1. The CDR3 DNA follows: TGCGCCAGCAGCCAAAGTTTCAAGGGGGCCGGCACTGAAGCTTTCTTT. Residues: CASSQSFKGAGTEAFF.